One sample yielded the 29 T cell receptor beta chains listed below, sequenced in a study of identical twins. TCRdb reprocessed the 5' RACE reads via MiXCR and lists one record per CDR3 protein. The table records 450,000 or so distinct CDR3 sequences, approximately 15% of them present only once. This sample was also put to use in a study of yellow fever vaccine responses in identical twins.

Specimen: CD4+ T cells sorted from blood. The receptors derive from a woman between 18 and 30 years old in good health.

This clonotype was observed a few times. The chain links TRBV20-1 to TRBJ2-3, with D perhaps matching TRBD2 (7 bases). V lost 1 base and J 3 bases, leaving 20 bases between the germline ends. The CDR3 is 17 amino acids. Per germline, CDR1 DFQATT and CDR2 SNEGSKA (reference sequence). This chain's CDR3 is CSARVGGGRRGTDTQYF. The DNA of the CDR3 is TGCAGTGCTAGAGTGGGGGGGGGACGGAGGGGGACAGATACGCAGTATTTT.

This clonotype appeared a few times. V usage is TRBV6-5 and J usage is TRBJ2-5; TRBD1 matches at 8 bases. CDR1 and CDR2 (germline): MNHEY, SVGAGI. The CDR3 loop spans 15 amino acids. V gave up 2 bases and J gave up 7 bases; unmatched junction bases: 9. Here the CDR3 reads CASSYNAGGLVTQYF. DNA of the CDR3: TGTGCCAGCAGTTACAACGCAGGGGGCTTAGTGACCCAGTACTTC.

The chain has TRBV6-1 and TRBJ1-6; TRBD1 aligns across 7 bases. J lost 5 bases, V lost 6 bases, and 7 bases had no gene match. The CDR3 is made up of 15 amino acids. From germline, CDR1 is MNHNS and CDR2 SASEGT. The CDR3 sequence: CASSFTGVDNSPLHF. The DNA for the CDR3 is TGTGCCAGCAGCTTTACAGGGGTTGATAATTCACCCCTCCACTTT.

The chain joins TRBV5-1 to TRBJ2-3; 8 bases line up with TRBD2. The length of the CDR3 is 16 residues. Germline assignment: CDR1 SGHRS and CDR2 YFSETQ. Germline trimming cut 1 base from V and 6 bases from J; bases unmatched to any gene: 10. CDR3 residues: CASSLPGLGVGDTQYF. For the CDR3, the DNA is TGCGCCAGCAGCTTGCCGGGACTAGGTGTCGGGGATACGCAGTATTTT.

This clonotype was seen at least ten times. The V gene is TRBV20-1, the J gene TRBJ2-5; 9 nucleotides line up with TRBD1. V trimming: 3 bases; J trimming: 2 bases; junction bases outside the gene matches: 10. The germline V gene has CDR1 DFQATT and CDR2 SNEGSKA (reference sequence). The CDR3 runs to 16 residues. The CDR3 nucleotides are TGCAGTGCTAGGGGTAGGGACAGGGATTTTCAAGAGACCCAGTACTTC. Its translation is CSARGRDRDFQETQYF.

The chain has TRBV20-1 and TRBJ2-3; 8 nucleotides agree with TRBD1. CDR1 and CDR2 (germline): DFQATT, SNEGSKA (reference sequence). This CDR3 spans 15 amino acids. V was pared by 1 base and J by 2 bases, with 5 bases of the junction left unmatched. CDR3 sequence reads: CSARGDRGNTDTQYF. CDR3 nucleotide sequence: TGCAGTGCTAGAGGCGACAGGGGCAACACAGATACGCAGTATTTT.

This clonotype was detected only a few times. The chain recombines TRBV5-1 with TRBJ2-1, with TRBD2 as a possible D gene (6 bases). The CDR3 sequence is 16 residues long. The ends were cut back, 0 bases at V and 2 bases at J, with 12 bases in the middle. CDR1 is SGHRS, CDR2 YFSETQ, per germline. The CDR3 sequence is CASSLGTEGTYNEQFF. DNA of the CDR3: TGCGCCAGCAGCTTGGGAACGGAGGGTACCTACAATGAGCAGTTCTTC.

This chain links TRBV6-2 or TRBV6-3 with TRBJ1-3; D call uncertain. The V gene lost 6 bases and the J gene lost 2 bases, with 8 bases spanning the gap. This CDR3 is built from 13 residues. The V gene's germline CDR1 is MNHEY and CDR2 SVGEGT. The CDR3 bases are TGTGCCAGCAGCCCCGCCGCTGGAAACACCATATATTTT. Encoded protein: CASSPAAGNTIYF.

This clonotype appeared many times. The chain carries TRBV12-3 or TRBV12-4 and TRBJ1-2; 7 bases match TRBD1. Losses at the gene ends were 7 bases for V and 4 bases for J; bases not matched to a gene: 3. This CDR3 is 12 amino acids long. CDR3 nucleotide sequence: TGTGCCAGCAACCGGGACAGCTATGGCTACACCTTC. Its protein is CASNRDSYGYTF.

This clonotype was counted at least ten times. This chain connects TRBV12-3 or TRBV12-4 to TRBJ2-3, with 8 nucleotides matching TRBD2. Losses at the gene ends were 3 bases for V and 4 bases for J; bases not matched to a gene: 3. There are 14 residues in the CDR3. This CDR3 reads CASSFRGGPDTQYF. DNA for the CDR3: TGTGCCAGCAGTTTCCGGGGGGGCCCAGATACGCAGTATTTT.

This rearrangement joins TRBV4-2 to TRBJ2-7, with TRBD2 as a possible D gene (6 bases). Germline V lookup: CDR1 LGHNA, CDR2 YNFKEQ. This CDR3 has 14 amino acids. V was shortened by 0 bases and J by 6 bases, with 12 bases between the two germline ends. For the CDR3, the DNA is TGTGCCAGCAGCCAAGAGTCATCGGGAGCCGAGCAGTACTTC. It codes for CASSQESSGAEQYF.

This clonotype was observed a handful of times. This rearrangement joins TRBV7-8 to TRBJ2-1; perhaps D is TRBD1 or TRBD2 (5 bases each). CDR1 and CDR2 from the germline V gene are SGHVS and FQNEAQ. The CDR3 runs 18 residues. V lost 8 bases to trimming and J lost 2 bases, with 25 bases between them. The chain's CDR3 is CASSWGTPGPPPYNEQFF. The CDR3 bases are TGTGCCAGCTCCTGGGGCACACCGGGACCTCCCCCCTACAATGAGCAGTTCTTC.

This clonotype appeared a few times. The genes are TRBV5-1 and TRBJ2-2; 9 nucleotides align to TRBD1. The CDR3 covers 15 residues. V shed 4 bases and J 4 bases; nucleotides not matched to a gene: 5. Per the germline V gene, CDR1 is SGHRS and CDR2 is YFSETQ. CDR3 sequence: CASSQGQGPTGELFF. CDR3 sequence (DNA): TGCGCCAGCAGCCAAGGACAGGGGCCCACCGGGGAGCTGTTTTTT.

This clonotype was recorded many times. The chain recombines TRBV5-1 with TRBJ2-1; D gene uncertain. V was shortened by 4 bases and J by 4 bases, with 12 bases between the two germline ends. CDR1 and CDR2 (germline): SGHRS, YFSETQ. The length of the CDR3 is 14 residues. CDR3 bases: TGCGCCAGCAGCGGTCAAGACCCTTACAATGAGCAGTTCTTC. This gives the protein CASSGQDPYNEQFF.

In its sample, this clonotype was seen many times. The CDR3, as DNA: TGCGCCAGCAGCCCCAGGACAGGGTCCTACGAGCAGTACTTC. Encoded protein: CASSPRTGSYEQYF. The chain joins TRBV5-1 to TRBJ2-7, with TRBD1 matching over 8 bases. Trimming removed 4 bases from V and 1 base from J; junction bases left unmatched: 4. The CDR3 runs to 14 residues. CDR1 is SGHRS and CDR2 is YFSETQ in the germline V gene.

The chain combines TRBV7-8 with TRBJ2-3; D gene ambiguous. Trimming pared 7 bases from V and 2 bases from J, leaving 16 bases between. This CDR3 has 15 residues. Germline CDR1 and CDR2: SGHVS and FQNEAQ. The CDR3 region is CASTRNPAYTDTQYF. In DNA, the CDR3 is TGTGCCAGCACGCGGAATCCAGCCTACACAGATACGCAGTATTTT.

The rearrangement links TRBV7-8 to TRBJ2-7, with 7 bases aligning to TRBD1. The germline CDR1 and CDR2 sequences are SGHVS and FQNEAQ. The V gene end was trimmed by 7 bases and the J gene end by 2 bases; junction bases not matched to a gene: 11. This CDR3 region has 15 residues. CDR3 in DNA: TGTGCCAGCAACCCTTGGGACAGCCGAACCTACGAGCAGTACTTC. Protein: CASNPWDSRTYEQYF.

The chain employs TRBV12-3 or TRBV12-4 and TRBJ1-2, with TRBD1 matching 7 bases. V gave up 6 bases and J gave up 5 bases; unmatched junction bases: 6. The CDR3 spans 13 residues. CDR3 loop: CASRVQGKYGYTF. The CDR3 bases are TGTGCCAGCAGGGTACAGGGGAAGTATGGCTACACCTTC.

V and J are TRBV12-3 or TRBV12-4 and TRBJ2-5; no definite D call. Trimming pared 3 bases from V and 5 bases from J, leaving 4 bases between. This CDR3 is 11 amino acids long. The CDR3 region is CASSFVETQYF. In DNA form, the CDR3 reads TGTGCCAGCAGTTTCGTGGAGACCCAGTACTTC.

This clonotype was counted only a few times. The chain joins TRBV27 to TRBJ2-2, with 10 bases lining up with TRBD1. Trimming at V came to 4 bases and at J to 6 bases, leaving 8 bases not matched to a gene. Germline lookup yields CDR1 MNHEY and CDR2 SMNVEV (reference sequence). This CDR3 region has 16 residues. CDR3 in amino acids: CASSSRDRGHPGELFF. In DNA form, the CDR3 reads TGTGCCAGCAGTTCCCGGGACAGGGGCCATCCCGGGGAGCTGTTTTTT.

In its sample, this clonotype was seen a few times. The chain links TRBV28 to TRBJ2-1, with 7 bases identical to TRBD2. CDR1 is MDHEN, CDR2 SYDVKM, per germline. The CDR3 loop spans 16 amino acids. With V trimmed by 8 bases and J by 0 bases, 10 bases remained unmatched. The CDR3 nucleotides are TGTGCCAGCCCACCGCCCCTAGCGGCCTCCTACAATGAGCAGTTCTTC. It is translated as CASPPPLAASYNEQFF.

This clonotype has more than one count but fewer than ten. Written as DNA, the CDR3 is TGTGCCACCAGTGATGCCGGACACCGCTTTCAAGAGACCCAGTACTTC. Translated, it gives CATSDAGHRFQETQYF. V is TRBV24-1 and J is TRBJ2-5; a weak D match, TRBD1 (5 bases). Per germline, CDR1 KGHDR and CDR2 SFDVKD. The CDR3 has 16 amino acids. V lost 3 bases and J 2 bases, leaving 15 bases between the germline ends.

The rearrangement links TRBV2 to TRBJ2-3, with a weak D call TRBD2 (5 bases). The CDR3 covers 15 residues. The V end was cut by 6 bases, the J end by 8 bases, with 21 bases between. Germline V lookup: CDR1 SNHLY, CDR2 FYNNEI. The CDR3 loop reads CASRAMDLIVGTQYF. CDR3 in DNA: TGTGCCAGCAGGGCGATGGACTTGATTGTTGGTACGCAGTATTTT.

CDR3 loop: CASSSTSGGGIAEQYF. The DNA for the CDR3 is TGCGCCAGCAGCTCGACTAGCGGGGGTGGTATAGCTGAGCAGTACTTC. This sequence joins TRBV5-1 and TRBJ2-7, with 12 bases that match TRBD2. Germline loops: CDR1 SGHRS, CDR2 YFSETQ. The CDR3 runs 16 residues. V shed 3 bases, J shed 7 bases, and the junction held 11 bases outside the gene matches.

The chain carries TRBV29-1 and TRBJ2-7; TRBD2 might be the D (5 bases). Trimming left V 0 bases short and J 5 bases short, with 8 bases between. The CDR3 is made up of 12 amino acids. The germline gives CDR1 SQVTM, CDR2 ANQGSEA. The CDR3 bases are TGCAGCGTTGAAGAATCGGGGAACGAGCAGTACTTC. It specifies CSVEESGNEQYF.

This clonotype came up a few times. The V call is TRBV3-1, the J call TRBJ2-2, with D possibly being TRBD1 (6 bases). CDR3 size: 19 residues. V was clipped by 4 bases and J by 3 bases, with 24 bases between them. Germline assignment: CDR1 LGHDT and CDR2 YNNKEL (reference sequence). This CDR3 reads CASSPLIGQTTSHTGELFF. The CDR3 DNA reads as TGTGCCAGCAGCCCCCTGATCGGACAGACAACCTCCCACACCGGGGAGCTGTTTTTT.

This clonotype was counted between two and nine times. CDR3 protein: CASSWTATNEKLFF. In DNA, the CDR3 is TGTGCCAGCAGCTGGACTGCAACTAATGAAAAACTGTTTTTT. The rearrangement links TRBV27 to TRBJ1-4; unclear D gene. This CDR3 has 14 residues. Trimming took off 6 bases at V and 0 bases at J, with 8 bases between the two ends. The germline gives CDR1 MNHEY, CDR2 SMNVEV (reference sequence).

This clonotype has a handful of counts. The J gene is TRBJ1-1, the V gene TRBV25-1; possibly TRBD1 for D (6 bases). The CDR3 runs 14 residues. The germline CDR1 and CDR2 sequences are MGHDK and SYGVNS. Trimming took 6 bases from V and 3 from J, leaving 14 bases between them. The CDR3 nucleotides read TGTGCCAGCAGCGAAGGGGGGGCGTACACTGAAGCTTTCTTT. Its translation: CASSEGGAYTEAFF.

The chain employs TRBV7-2 and TRBJ2-7; D ambiguous. Trimming shortened V by 2 bases and J by 0 bases, and 11 bases separated the two germline ends. CDR1 and CDR2 from the germline V gene are SGHTA and FQGNSA. The CDR3 is made up of 15 amino acids. The CDR3 sequence is CASSLYQTVSYEQYF. As DNA, the CDR3 is TGTGCCAGCAGCTTATACCAGACCGTCTCCTACGAGCAGTACTTC.